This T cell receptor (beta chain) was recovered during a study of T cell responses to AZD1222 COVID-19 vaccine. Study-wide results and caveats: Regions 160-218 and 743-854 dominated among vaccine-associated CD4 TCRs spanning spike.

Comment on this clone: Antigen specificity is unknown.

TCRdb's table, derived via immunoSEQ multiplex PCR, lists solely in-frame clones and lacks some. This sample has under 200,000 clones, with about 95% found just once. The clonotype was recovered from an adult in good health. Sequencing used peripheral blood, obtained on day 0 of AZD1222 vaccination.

This chain's CDR3 is CASSGGGTEAFF. The CDR3 DNA follows: TGTGCCAGCAGCGGGGGGGGGACTGAAGCTTTCTTT. V is TRBV12-3 or TRBV12-4 and J is TRBJ1-1, with D possibly TRBD1 on 5 matching bases. The CDR3 extends over 12 amino acids. V lost 6 bases, J lost 5 bases, and 10 bases lay in between.